A single sample gave rise to the 25 T cell receptor beta chains below, sequenced in a study of neoadjuvant nivolumab and ipilimumab in lung cancer (dated by TCRdb to 2018 to 2021). The method behind the library was the immunoSEQ multiplex PCR assay. TCRdb provides this immuneACCESS table in a form limited to in-frame rearrangements. Some clones are lacking; in checked studies, under half of them reflect an unresolved V gene, and why the rest are absent is not known. For this sample there are 25,000 to 35,000 clones; about 92% appear just once. The leading ten clones occupy approximately 2% of the sample. The time point label corresponds to: at surgical resection after neoadjuvant nivolumab +/- ipilimumab. The input for sequencing was peripheral blood, taken after neoadjuvant nivolumab, alone or with ipilimumab, at or shortly before surgery. The receptors were gathered from an adult with non-small cell lung cancer.

The chain couples TRBV7-9 to TRBJ2-1; 8 nucleotides agree with TRBD2. The V and J ends lost 4 bases and 0 bases, in that order; junction bases with no gene match: 11. The CDR3 contains 18 residues. Germline V gene sequence: CDR1 SEHNR, CDR2 FQNEAQ (reference sequence). CDR3 nucleotides: TGTGCCAGCAGCTCCCGGGAGGGCCGGTCTAGCTCCTACAATGAGCAGTTCTTC. It encodes CASSSREGRSSSYNEQFF.

The chain links TRBV28 to TRBJ1-1; D perhaps matches TRBD1 (6 bases). V lost 4 bases and J lost 6, with 18 bases in between. The CDR3 spans 15 residues. The germline V gene has CDR1 MDHEN and CDR2 SYDVKM. In DNA form, the CDR3 reads TGTGCCAGCAGTTCCGATCCGACAGGCCCTCCTGAAGCTTTCTTT. This codes for CASSSDPTGPPEAFF.

This clone was found once. This chain joins TRBV7-8 and TRBJ2-1, with 8 bases lining up with TRBD2. There are 16 residues in the CDR3. V shed 2 bases and J 3 bases; nucleotides not matched to a gene: 6. Germline CDR1 and CDR2: SGHVS and FQNEAQ. The CDR3, as DNA: TGTGCCAGCAGCTTAATTGGTCTAGCGGGCTACAATGAGCAGTTCTTC. Its translation: CASSLIGLAGYNEQFF.

This sequence joins TRBV11-2 and TRBJ2-4, with D hard to call. The ends were cut back, 1 base at V and 3 bases at J, with 10 bases in the middle. The CDR3 spans 15 residues. The germline V gene has CDR1 SGHAT and CDR2 FQNNGV. As DNA, the CDR3 is TGTGCCAGCAGCTTAGGCGGAGCCTACAAAAACATTCAGTACTTC. It translates to CASSLGGAYKNIQYF.

V gene TRBV7-9 combines with J gene TRBJ2-2; weak D call: TRBD1 (6 bases). The germline V gene encodes CDR1 SEHNR and CDR2 FQNEAQ (reference sequence). Trimming shortened V by 0 bases and J by 3 bases, and 11 bases separated the two germline ends. The CDR3 runs to 16 residues. The CDR3 DNA sequence: TGTGCCAGCAGCTTAGCTCCGACAGGATACACCGGGGAGCTGTTTTTT. As protein: CASSLAPTGYTGELFF.

This chain uses TRBV4-1 with TRBJ2-5, with TRBD2 as a possible D gene (6 bases). The V end was cut by 4 bases, the J end by 6 bases, with 12 bases between. There are 13 residues in the CDR3. In germline, CDR1 is MGHRA, CDR2 YSYEKL. CDR3 region: CASSPTRVQTQYF. The DNA of the CDR3 is TGCGCCAGCAGCCCGACTAGAGTACAGACCCAGTACTTC.

V usage is TRBV5-4 and J usage is TRBJ2-7; 9 bases are a match to TRBD2. The CDR3 runs to 16 residues. V shed 4 bases, J shed 2 bases, and the junction held 10 bases outside the gene matches. The germline CDR1 and CDR2 sequences are SGHNT and YYREEE (reference sequence). The CDR3 sequence is CASSVGPSGDTYEQYF. CDR3 nucleotide sequence: TGTGCCAGCAGCGTGGGACCTAGCGGGGACACCTACGAGCAGTACTTC.

The rearrangement links TRBV11-2 to TRBJ1-1; no clear D. Germline V gives CDR1 SGHAT, CDR2 FQNNGV. The CDR3 has 12 residues. The ends were cut back, 1 base at V and 9 bases at J, with 9 bases in the middle. CDR3 nucleotide sequence: TGTGCCAGCAGCTTAGGGAGAAACCAAGCTTTCTTT. As protein: CASSLGRNQAFF. The full variable domain, its missing parts supplied by reference TRBV11-2 and TRBJ1-1, is EAGVAQSPRYKIIEKRQSVAFWCNPISGHATLYWYQQILGQGPKLLIQFQNNGVVDDSQLPKDRFSAERLKGVDSTLKIQPAKLEDSAVYLCASSLGRNQAFFGQGTRLTVV.

This clone was picked up one time. The rearrangement uses TRBV7-9 and TRBJ2-2; 9 positions agree with TRBD1. The CDR3 contains 16 residues. Germline CDR1 reads SEHNR; CDR2 reads FQNEAQ (reference sequence). Trimming took 1 base from V and 3 from J; bases not matched to a gene: 3. The DNA of the CDR3 is TGTGCCAGCAGCTTAGGAAGGACAGGGGACACCGGGGAGCTGTTTTTT. Translating gives CASSLGRTGDTGELFF.

The chain has TRBV12-2 and TRBJ2-7; TRBD1, the table's D call, was not compared with the DNA. TRBV12-2 is assigned pseudogene status. The CDR3 contains 14 residues. The chain's CDR3 is CASRLTGGSYEQYF. In DNA, the CDR3 is TGTGCAAGTCGACTGACAGGGGGCTCCTACGAGCAGTACTTC.

The chain links TRBV5-5 to TRBJ2-7, with D possibly being TRBD1 or TRBD2 (5 bases each). Germline V lookup: CDR1 SGHKS, CDR2 YYEKEE (reference sequence). V was trimmed by 3 bases and J by 4 bases, leaving 17 bases between them. The CDR3 is 15 residues long. DNA of the CDR3: TGTGCCAGCAGCTCTACCTCTGGGGGACCATACGAGCAGTACTTC. Protein: CASSSTSGGPYEQYF.

This clone was recorded once. This rearrangement joins TRBV18 to TRBJ1-1; 7 bases map to TRBD1. The CDR3 totals 16 residues. The germline V gene encodes CDR1 KGHSH and CDR2 LQKENI. J lost 3 bases, V lost 5 bases, and 12 bases had no gene match. CDR3 loop: CASSKRRGLRDTEAFF. CDR3 bases: TGTGCCAGCTCAAAAAGGAGGGGGCTAAGGGACACTGAAGCTTTCTTT.

The CDR3 DNA reads TGCAGTGTGAAGGGTCAGCCCCAGCATTTT. Translation gives CSVKGQPQHF. The chain joins TRBV20-1 to TRBJ1-5, with D unclear. CDR1 DFQATT and CDR2 SNEGSKA come from the germline V gene (reference sequence). This CDR3 region has 10 residues. The V and J ends lost 7 bases and 6 bases respectively, with 7 bases between them.

The V and J genes are TRBV7-9 and TRBJ2-1; D gene unclear. V lost 3 bases and J lost 6, with 15 bases in between. Germline V gene lookup returns CDR1 SEHNR and CDR2 FQNEAQ (reference sequence). The CDR3 runs to 15 residues. CDR3 amino acids: CASSFDSLSSNEQFF. CDR3 bases: TGTGCCAGCAGCTTTGACTCCCTCAGCTCCAATGAGCAGTTCTTC.

The chain employs TRBV7-2 and TRBJ2-7, with D possibly matching TRBD2 (5 bases). V gave up 5 bases and J gave up 2 bases, with 16 bases separating them. This CDR3 has 15 residues. Germline V gives CDR1 SGHTA, CDR2 FQGNSA. The CDR3 loop is CASSHTRTGTYEQYF. The CDR3 DNA follows: TGTGCCAGCAGCCATACCCGGACTGGAACCTACGAGCAGTACTTC.

This chain joins TRBV6-1 and TRBJ2-1, with 7 positions matching TRBD2. After removal of 7 bases from V and 9 bases from J, the junction contained 6 bases not matched to a gene. This CDR3 has 12 residues. Germline loops: CDR1 MNHNS, CDR2 SASEGT. CDR3 DNA: TGTGCCAGCACAGCGGGACCCCTTGAGCAGTTCTTC. Amino acid sequence: CASTAGPLEQFF.

CDR3 sequence: CASSSTFLPGQGSFREAFF. CDR3 nucleotides: TGCGCCAGCAGCTCCACTTTCCTTCCGGGACAGGGTTCTTTTCGGGAAGCTTTCTTT. V gene TRBV5-1 combines with J gene TRBJ1-1, with 9 bases aligning to TRBD1. The CDR3 length is 19 residues. The germline CDR1 and CDR2 sequences are SGHRS and YFSETQ. With V trimmed by 3 bases and J by 8 bases, 23 bases remained unmatched.

The V and J genes are TRBV5-1 and TRBJ2-7; weak D call: TRBD1 (5 bases). The CDR3 is 16 residues long. Trimming took 4 bases from V and 5 from J, leaving 22 bases between them. CDR1 is SGHRS and CDR2 is YFSETQ in the germline V gene. The CDR3 region is CASSPGGRARGNEQYF. The CDR3 nucleotides read TGCGCCAGCAGCCCGGGTGGCAGGGCCCGTGGGAACGAGCAGTACTTC.

This CDR3 is CASSPKGRGRGYTF. CDR3 nucleotides: TGTGCCAGCAGCCCCAAGGGTCGGGGAAGAGGCTACACCTTC. The chain joins TRBV11-3 to TRBJ1-2, with D uncertain. V lost 5 bases to trimming and J lost 8 bases, with 18 bases between them. The CDR3 is 14 residues long. The germline gives CDR1 SGHNT, CDR2 YENEEA.

J is TRBJ1-6 and V is TRBV5-1; D is undetermined. Trimming took 1 base from V and 7 from J, leaving 12 bases between them. This CDR3 has 15 amino acids. Germline CDR1 is SGHRS and CDR2 is YFSETQ. CDR3 DNA: TGCGCCAGCAGCTTGTCTGGGGATTGGAATTCACCCCTCCACTTT. It is translated as CASSLSGDWNSPLHF. The full variable domain, its missing parts supplied by reference TRBV5-1 and TRBJ1-6, is KAGVTQTPRYLIKTRGQQVTLSCSPISGHRSVSWYQQTPGQGLQFLFEYFSETQRNKGNFPGRFSGRQFSNSRSEMNVSTLELGDSALYLCASSLSGDWNSPLHFGNGTRLTVT.

The J gene is TRBJ2-1, the V gene TRBV7-2; D may be TRBD2 (5 bases). Trimming pared 2 bases from V and 2 bases from J, leaving 13 bases between. The CDR3 is made up of 16 amino acids. Germline lookup yields CDR1 SGHTA and CDR2 FQGNSA. This CDR3 is CASSLPGGLTYNEQFF. The CDR3 DNA reads TGTGCCAGCAGCTTACCGGGCGGGTTAACCTACAATGAGCAGTTCTTC.

The chain is built from TRBV10-3 and TRBJ2-2; unclear D gene. V was clipped by 4 bases and J by 4 bases, with 4 bases between them. The CDR3 sequence is 12 residues long. Germline V gene lookup returns CDR1 ENHRY and CDR2 SYGVKD. The CDR3 is CAISGGTGELFF. As DNA, the CDR3 is TGTGCCATCAGTGGGGGCACCGGGGAGCTGTTTTTT.

Of note for this clone: The junction and the germline gene differ at one end; a read error may be behind it. This chain uses TRBV29-1 with TRBJ2-1; 9 bases agree with TRBD2. The germline V gene encodes CDR1 SQVTM and CDR2 ANQGSEA. The CDR3 totals 14 residues. CDR3 in amino acids: CSVAITPAGGPQIF. Written as DNA, the CDR3 is TGCAGCGTTGCTATTACACCGGCGGGAGGGCCACAGATCTTC.

The CDR3 loop reads CASSEKVGRSKPSSYEQYF. The CDR3 DNA is TGTGCCAGCAGTGAAAAGGTTGGCAGGAGCAAGCCGAGCTCCTACGAGCAGTACTTC. The chain has TRBV6-1 and TRBJ2-7, with D unclear. Germline V lookup: CDR1 MNHNS, CDR2 SASEGT. This CDR3 spans 19 amino acids. V was cut by 2 bases and J by 0 bases, with 23 bases left in between.

The chain joins TRBV13 to TRBJ2-7; D might be TRBD1 (6 bases). V lost 0 bases, J lost 2 bases, and 11 bases lay in between. Germline V gene sequence: CDR1 PRHDT, CDR2 FYEKMQ (reference sequence). The CDR3 runs 15 residues. For the CDR3, the DNA is TGTGCCAGCAGCTTAGGACAGGGTCCTACCTACGAGCAGTACTTC. The encoded protein is CASSLGQGPTYEQYF.